The text below deals with one T cell receptor (beta chain). This entry is derived from a study of shared clonotypes between healthy human individuals. The protocol was immunoSEQ multiplex PCR, while the TCRdb copy is restricted to in-frame clones and leaves out a portion. Counted here are about 1,500,000 clones, over 95% occurring once; the ten biggest clones make up 0.95% to 1.5%. The sequence was collected from a young man in good health. Specimen: naive CD4+ T cells sorted from blood. Subset here: CD45RA+ positively selected.

The CDR3 loop reads CASSPPGVSSTDTQYF. In DNA form, the CDR3 reads TGTGCCAGCAGCCCCCCGGGTGTTAGCAGCACAGATACGCAGTATTTT. The chain recombines TRBV7-2 with TRBJ2-3; D is undetermined. The CDR3 covers 16 residues. Germline assignment: CDR1 SGHTA and CDR2 FQGNSA. Between the trimmed V and J ends, which lost 5 bases and 0 bases, there was a span of 15 bases.